Only a few counts were recorded for the clone carrying this T cell receptor beta chain. Its target is not known. The data originate from a study of beta chain features in type 1 diabetes. Overall study findings and caveats: Within each of all four CD4+ subsets, Type 1 diabetes patients had TCRB CDR3s that were moderately but significantly shorter.

The authors sorted CD4+ naive, central memory, regulatory and stem cell-like memory cells via CD45RO/CCR7/CD25/CD127/CD95/CD27. All of the sorted populations showed purity greater than 98%. The investigators reverse transcribed all of the isolated RNA, so they sequenced expressed TCRB transcripts. Data came from immunoSEQ multiplex PCR; TCRdb stores just in-frame clones and leaves some out. The data show 550,000 to 850,000 clones, roughly 12% seen once. The germline V gene encodes CDR1 SGHRS and CDR2 YFSETQ. The V and J ends lost 3 bases and 3 bases, in that order; junction bases with no gene match: 0. CDR3 size: 13 residues.

This receptor was identified in a man aged 18 to 30 with type 1 diabetes. Material: naive CD4+ T cells from blood. The chain links TRBV5-1 to TRBJ2-1; 7 positions match TRBD1. This chain's CDR3 is CASSWDSYNEQFF. The CDR3 DNA reads as TGCGCCAGCAGCTGGGACAGCTACAATGAGCAGTTCTTC.